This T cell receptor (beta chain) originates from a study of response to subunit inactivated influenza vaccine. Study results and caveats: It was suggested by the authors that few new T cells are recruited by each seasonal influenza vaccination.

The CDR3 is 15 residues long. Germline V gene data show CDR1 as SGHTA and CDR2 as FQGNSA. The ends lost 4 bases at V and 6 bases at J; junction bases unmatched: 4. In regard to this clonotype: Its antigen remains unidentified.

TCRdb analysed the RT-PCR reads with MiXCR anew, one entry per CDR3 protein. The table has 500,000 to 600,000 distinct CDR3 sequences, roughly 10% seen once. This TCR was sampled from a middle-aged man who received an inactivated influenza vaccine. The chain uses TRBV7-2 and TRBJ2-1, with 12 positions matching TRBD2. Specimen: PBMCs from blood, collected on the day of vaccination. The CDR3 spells CASSSSGRASNEQFF. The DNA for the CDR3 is TGTGCCAGCAGCTCTAGCGGGAGGGCTTCCAATGAGCAGTTCTTC.